This is a list of T cell receptor beta chains from one sample in a study of shared clonotypes between healthy human individuals. Sequencing was performed with immunoSEQ multiplex PCR; in TCRdb, only in-frame clones are kept and a portion is missing. The sample shows about 2 million clones, 85% to 95% of them seen only once. Input material: naive CD4+ T cells sorted from blood. Receptors were obtained from a man aged 18-30 years in good health. CDR3s include the opening cysteine and the closing phenylalanine or tryptophan. The order of the fields is D gene, V gene, J gene, clone size, CDR3 protein, CDR3 DNA. The D gene is left open where the match is weak. For some rows the clone size is stated as once, few or many, or as a class when expanded; others skip it.

d_gene: -
v_gene: TRBV7-2
j_gene: TRBJ1-4
abundance: once
CDR3aa: CASSLGGLNEKLFF
CDR3nt: TGTGCCAGCAGCCTAGGAGGGCTCAACGAAAAACTGTTTTTT

d_gene: -
v_gene: TRBV5-6
j_gene: TRBJ1-2
abundance: -
CDR3aa: CASSLIGVNYGYTF
CDR3nt: TGTGCCAGCAGCTTAATTGGAGTAAACTATGGCTACACCTTC

d_gene: TRBD1
v_gene: TRBV11-3
j_gene: TRBJ2-5
abundance: -
CDR3aa: CASSSRQGKETQYF
CDR3nt: TGTGCCAGCAGCTCCCGACAGGGTAAAGAGACCCAGTACTTC

d_gene: TRBD2
v_gene: TRBV30
j_gene: TRBJ2-7
abundance: -
CDR3aa: CAGASGVLREQYF
CDR3nt: TGTGCTGGGGCAAGCGGGGTATTGAGGGAGCAGTACTTC

d_gene: TRBD2
v_gene: TRBV7-9
j_gene: TRBJ2-3
abundance: -
CDR3aa: CASSFGYSGGGNTQYF
CDR3nt: TGTGCCAGCAGCTTCGGTTATAGCGGGGGAGGGAATACGCAGTATTTT

d_gene: TRBD1
v_gene: TRBV28
j_gene: TRBJ1-5
abundance: -
CDR3aa: CAGGQGARQPQHF
CDR3nt: TGTGCCGGGGGACAGGGGGCGAGGCAGCCCCAGCATTTT

d_gene: -
v_gene: TRBV2
j_gene: TRBJ1-2
abundance: -
CDR3aa: CASRVTIGYTF
CDR3nt: TGTGCCAGCAGGGTGACAATTGGCTACACCTTC

d_gene: -
v_gene: TRBV7-9
j_gene: TRBJ2-6
abundance: -
CDR3aa: CASVSSGANVLTF
CDR3nt: TGTGCCAGCGTAAGCTCTGGGGCCAACGTCCTGACTTTC

d_gene: -
v_gene: TRBV2
j_gene: TRBJ1-1
abundance: once
CDR3aa: CASSGYTEAFF
CDR3nt: TGTGCCAGCTCTGGGTACACTGAAGCTTTCTTT

d_gene: TRBD1
v_gene: TRBV2
j_gene: TRBJ1-1
abundance: -
CDR3aa: CASDRDRGLATEAFF
CDR3nt: TGTGCCAGCGACCGGGACAGGGGGCTGGCCACTGAAGCTTTCTTT

d_gene: TRBD1
v_gene: TRBV29-1
j_gene: TRBJ1-1
abundance: once
CDR3aa: CSVLTGRNTEAFF
CDR3nt: TGCAGCGTTCTGACAGGGAGAAACACTGAAGCTTTCTTT

d_gene: -
v_gene: TRBV11-2
j_gene: TRBJ2-7
abundance: -
CDR3aa: CASSLWGRPDYEQYF
CDR3nt: TGTGCCAGCAGCCTTTGGGGTAGACCGGACTACGAGCAGTACTTC

d_gene: -
v_gene: TRBV5-1
j_gene: TRBJ2-7
abundance: -
CDR3aa: CASKAGQTYEQYF
CDR3nt: TGCGCCAGCAAGGCGGGACAGACCTACGAGCAGTACTTC

d_gene: -
v_gene: TRBV7-9
j_gene: TRBJ2-7
abundance: -
CDR3aa: CASSLGLPASEQYF
CDR3nt: TGTGCCAGCAGCTTGGGACTCCCCGCCAGCGAGCAGTACTTC

d_gene: -
v_gene: TRBV7-9
j_gene: TRBJ2-1
abundance: -
CDR3aa: CASSFNQGEQFF
CDR3nt: TGTGCCAGCAGTTTTAACCAGGGTGAGCAGTTCTTC

d_gene: TRBD2
v_gene: TRBV7-9
j_gene: TRBJ2-4
abundance: once
CDR3aa: CASSFNLGWSVTSGNIQYF
CDR3nt: TGTGCCAGCAGCTTCAATTTGGGATGGAGCGTGACTAGCGGAAACATTCAGTACTTC

d_gene: -
v_gene: TRBV5-6
j_gene: TRBJ1-4
abundance: -
CDR3aa: CASSLVGPDEKLFF
CDR3nt: TGTGCCAGCAGCTTGGTAGGGCCAGATGAAAAACTGTTTTTT

d_gene: TRBD2
v_gene: TRBV5-4
j_gene: TRBJ2-2
abundance: -
CDR3aa: CASSLGLAGGLVDGELFF
CDR3nt: TGTGCCAGCAGCCTTGGACTAGCGGGAGGGCTTGTTGATGGGGAGCTGTTTTTT

d_gene: -
v_gene: TRBV6-5
j_gene: TRBJ2-3
abundance: -
CDR3aa: CASSYTGSTDTQYF
CDR3nt: TGTGCCAGCAGTTACACGGGGAGCACAGATACGCAGTATTTT

d_gene: -
v_gene: TRBV5-6
j_gene: TRBJ1-1
abundance: few
CDR3aa: CASSLDGLNTEAFF
CDR3nt: TGTGCCAGCAGCTTGGACGGCTTGAACACTGAAGCTTTCTTT

d_gene: -
v_gene: TRBV7-2
j_gene: TRBJ2-1
abundance: few
CDR3aa: CASSPVGPWGQFF
CDR3nt: TGTGCCAGCAGCCCCGTAGGGCCCTGGGGGCAGTTCTTC

d_gene: -
v_gene: TRBV2
j_gene: TRBJ2-3
abundance: -
CDR3aa: CASSVGGFTDTQYF
CDR3nt: TGTGCCAGCAGTGTTGGGGGATTCACAGATACGCAGTATTTT